The 32 T cell receptor beta chains below were found in one sample sequenced in a study of beta chain features in type 1 diabetes. Expressed TCRB transcripts were sequenced, since all the RNA that had been isolated was reverse transcribed. The table came from immunoSEQ multiplex PCR; TCRdb's copy has only in-frame clones and leaves some out. This table holds hundreds of thousands of clones, over 9.5% found once. Input material: naive CD4+ T cells from blood. These TCRs come from a woman between 18 and 29 years old in good health.

The chain has TRBV2 and TRBJ1-5; 7 bases align to TRBD1. Germline-derived CDR1 and CDR2 are SNHLY and FYNNEI. This CDR3 comprises 15 residues. J lost 3 bases, V lost 3 bases, and 5 bases had no gene match. The CDR3, as DNA: TGTGCCAGCAGTGACCAGGGACAGCTCAATCAGCCCCAGCATTTT. The encoded protein is CASSDQGQLNQPQHF.

In its sample, this clone was seen a few times. The chain recombines TRBV9 with TRBJ2-5, with 11 bases identical to TRBD2. Germline trimming cut 0 bases from V and 2 bases from J; bases unmatched to any gene: 0. This CDR3 is 15 amino acids long. The germline gives CDR1 SGDLS, CDR2 YYNGEE. The DNA for the CDR3 is TGTGCCAGCAGCGTAGTAGCGGGGGGGCAAGAGACCCAGTACTTC. Encoded protein: CASSVVAGGQETQYF.

The rearrangement uses TRBV5-1 and TRBJ2-1; the match to TRBD1 covers 7 bases. The CDR3 is made up of 15 amino acids. CDR1 and CDR2 from the germline V gene are SGHRS and YFSETQ. With V trimmed by 0 bases and J by 8 bases, 8 bases remained unmatched. CDR3 coding DNA: TGCGCCAGCAGCTTGGCGGCAGGGGGTTATGATGAGCAGTTCTTC. Translation gives CASSLAAGGYDEQFF.

The rearrangement uses TRBV12-5 and TRBJ2-1; 11 bases line up with TRBD2. Trimming cost V 4 bases and J 10 bases; bases outside gene matches: 9. In germline, CDR1 is LGHNT, CDR2 FRNRAP. This CDR3 is built from 15 residues. The CDR3 reads CASGYRLAGTPEQFF. For the CDR3, the DNA is TGTGCTAGTGGTTACAGACTAGCGGGGACTCCAGAGCAGTTCTTC.

The J gene is TRBJ2-3, the V gene TRBV7-2; D might be TRBD2 (6 bases). This CDR3 has 15 residues. Germline V lookup: CDR1 SGHTA, CDR2 FQGNSA. V lost 5 bases, J lost 2 bases, and 14 bases lay in between. CDR3 coding DNA: TGTGCCAGCAGCAGGCAGACGGGAGTCACAGATACGCAGTATTTT. Translating it yields CASSRQTGVTDTQYF.

This clone was picked up a small number of times. This chain joins TRBV5-5 and TRBJ2-3, with 7 bases identical to TRBD2. The V gene's germline CDR1 is SGHKS and CDR2 YYEKEE (reference sequence). The length of the CDR3 is 16 residues. The V segment lost 5 bases and the J segment 2 bases; nucleotides outside the gene matches: 11. The CDR3 sequence is CASRPRGSPPTDTQYF. CDR3 coding DNA: TGTGCCAGCAGACCTCGCGGGAGTCCGCCCACAGATACGCAGTATTTT.

This chain links TRBV19 with TRBJ2-1, with 8 positions matching TRBD2. The CDR3 consists of 13 residues. V trimming: 5 bases; J trimming: 9 bases; junction bases outside the gene matches: 6. Germline V gene data show CDR1 as LNHDA and CDR2 as SQIVND (reference sequence). Here the CDR3 reads CASSSTGGAEQFF. The CDR3 DNA reads as TGTGCCAGTAGTTCTACCGGGGGGGCTGAGCAGTTCTTC.

The rearrangement joins TRBV21-1 to TRBJ2-7; the table names TRBD1, a call not compared with the DNA. TRBV21-1 is shown as a pseudogene. CDR3 length: 14 amino acids. The CDR3 bases are TGTGCCAGCAGCTTACGACAGGCCCCCTACGAGCAGTACTTC. It translates to CASSLRQAPYEQYF.

This clone was observed a few times. The rearrangement joins TRBV7-2 to TRBJ2-3; D unresolved. Trimming took off 5 bases at V and 4 bases at J, with 13 bases between the two ends. The CDR3 runs 14 residues. Looked up from germline, CDR1 is SGHTA and CDR2 is FQGNSA. The CDR3 reads CASSPIARADTQYF. Written as DNA, the CDR3 is TGTGCCAGCAGCCCGATTGCCCGAGCAGATACGCAGTATTTT. Full variable domain (remainder filled in from reference TRBV7-2 and TRBJ2-3): GAGVSQSPSNKVTEKGKDVELRCDPISGHTALYWYRQSLGQGLEFLIYFQGNSAPDKSGLPSDRFSAERTGGSVSTLTIQRTQQEDSAVYLCASSPIARADTQYFGPGTRLTVL.

The chain uses TRBV5-5 and TRBJ2-7; 7 bases map to TRBD2. Germline values: CDR1 SGHKS, CDR2 YYEKEE (reference sequence). The CDR3 is made up of 16 amino acids. V shed 3 bases and J 1 base; nucleotides not matched to a gene: 10. As DNA, the CDR3 is TGTGCCAGCAGCTCCCGGGGGGACCGGAGGTCCTACGAGCAGTACTTC. Encoded protein: CASSSRGDRRSYEQYF.

The table lists this clone with a few counts. The chain carries TRBV19 and TRBJ1-6; D is ambiguous. The CDR3 is 12 amino acids. Germline assignment: CDR1 LNHDA and CDR2 SQIVND (reference sequence). V lost 5 bases and J lost 4, with 3 bases in between. The CDR3 reads CASSSYNSPLHF. CDR3 in DNA: TGTGCCAGTAGTTCTTATAATTCACCCCTCCACTTT. The whole variable domain, filled in from reference TRBV19 and TRBJ1-6, reads DGGITQSPKYLFRKEGQNVTLSCEQNLNHDAMYWYRQDPGQGLRLIYYSQIVNDFQKGDIAEGYSVSREKKESFPLTVTSAQKNPTAFYLCASSSYNSPLHFGNGTRLTVT.

This clone was detected only a few times. The chain links TRBV20-1 to TRBJ2-7; D unresolved. The germline V gene encodes CDR1 DFQATT and CDR2 SNEGSKA (reference sequence). This CDR3 comprises 11 residues. The V gene lost 6 bases and the J gene lost 4 bases, with 10 bases spanning the gap. For the CDR3, the DNA is TGCAGTGCCCGGCAGGAATACGAGCAGTACTTC. Its translation is CSARQEYEQYF.

In its sample, this clone was seen a few times. The chain uses TRBV7-9 and TRBJ2-5; 8 nucleotides match TRBD2. J lost 2 bases, V lost 5 bases, and 10 bases had no gene match. CDR1 is SEHNR, CDR2 FQNEAQ, per germline (reference sequence). This CDR3 comprises 16 residues. CDR3 sequence: CASSTRGGVGQETQYF. CDR3 bases: TGTGCCAGCAGCACCCGGGGGGGGGTCGGGCAAGAGACCCAGTACTTC.

The chain recombines TRBV15 with TRBJ1-1, with D possibly TRBD1 on 6 matching bases. Germline CDR1 and CDR2: LNHNV and YYDKDF (reference sequence). The length of the CDR3 is 12 residues. Trimming took off 1 base at V and 10 bases at J, with 10 bases between the two ends. The CDR3 reads CATSRVGQSAFF. CDR3 nucleotide sequence: TGTGCCACCAGCAGAGTAGGACAGTCAGCTTTCTTT.

In its sample, this clone was seen many times. The chain joins TRBV7-9 to TRBJ2-5; TRBD2 matches at 12 bases. V dropped 4 bases and J dropped 4; count of bases not matched to a gene: 7. CDR1 and CDR2 (germline): SEHNR, FQNEAQ (reference sequence). The CDR3 runs to 16 residues. The CDR3 region has the DNA TGTGCCAGCAGCTCGCGGGGACTAGCGGGCTCAGAGACCCAGTACTTC. Translated, it gives CASSSRGLAGSETQYF.

The sample holds a few counts of this clone. This chain connects TRBV5-4 to TRBJ2-1; 7 nucleotides match TRBD1. After removal of 1 base from V and 9 bases from J, the junction contained 7 bases not matched to a gene. Per the germline V gene, CDR1 is SGHNT and CDR2 is YYREEE (reference sequence). This CDR3 is built from 14 residues. CDR3 sequence: CASSLIQGMSEQFF. The CDR3 nucleotides read TGTGCCAGCAGCTTGATACAGGGGATGTCTGAGCAGTTCTTC.

The chain carries TRBV2 and TRBJ2-3, with D maybe TRBD1 (5 bases). Germline CDR1 is SNHLY and CDR2 is FYNNEI. The CDR3 covers 15 residues. The V end was cut by 6 bases, the J end by 3 bases, with 16 bases between. CDR3 DNA sequence: TGTGCCAGCAGCTGGGCCTCAGGGATGACAGATACGCAGTATTTT. This translates into CASSWASGMTDTQYF.

V gene TRBV30 combines with J gene TRBJ2-1; 12 bases match TRBD2. The trim removed 0 bases at V and 4 bases at J, leaving 1 base unmatched. The CDR3 has 15 residues. The germline V gene encodes CDR1 GTSNPN and CDR2 SVGIG (reference sequence). CDR3 sequence (DNA): TGTGCCTGGAGTGTTGGGACTAGCGGGTACAATGAGCAGTTCTTC. Translated: CAWSVGTSGYNEQFF. The complete variable domain, with remaining parts taken from reference TRBV30 and TRBJ2-1, reads SQTIHQWPATLVQPVGSPLSLECTVEGTSNPNLYWYRQAAGRGLQLLFYSVGIGQISSEVPQNLSASRPQDRQFILSSKKLLLSDSGFYLCAWSVGTSGYNEQFFGPGTRLTVL.

This rearrangement joins TRBV11-3 to TRBJ2-2; 7 nucleotides agree with TRBD1. This CDR3 comprises 12 residues. With 9 bases clipped from V and 8 bases from J, the junction kept 6 bases outside the gene matches. Germline V gene sequence: CDR1 SGHNT, CDR2 YENEEA. For the CDR3, the DNA is TGTGCCAGTTATACAGGGGTAGGGGAGCTGTTTTTT. It specifies CASYTGVGELFF.

This clone was counted only a few times. This sequence joins TRBV2 and TRBJ2-2; 9 positions agree with TRBD1. The CDR3 consists of 14 residues. Germline CDR1 and CDR2: SNHLY and FYNNEI. J gave up 5 bases and V 8 bases, and 6 bases lay outside the gene matches. Here the CDR3 DNA reads TGTGCCAGCGACCCGACAGGGGGAACCGGGGAGCTGTTTTTT. This translates into CASDPTGGTGELFF.

This sequence joins TRBV9 and TRBJ2-3; 8 bases are shared with TRBD1. The CDR3 has 14 amino acids. V lost 3 bases, J lost 4 bases, and 4 bases stayed unmatched. From germline, CDR1 is SGDLS and CDR2 YYNGEE. The chain's CDR3 is CASSARTGSDTQYF. Here the CDR3 DNA reads TGTGCCAGCAGCGCCCGGACAGGGTCAGATACGCAGTATTTT. The full variable domain, rest sourced from reference TRBV9 and TRBJ2-3, is DSGVTQTPKHLITATGQRVTLRCSPRSGDLSVYWYQQSLDQGLQFLIQYYNGEERAKGNILERFSAQQFPDLHSELNLSSLELGDSALYFCASSARTGSDTQYFGPGTRLTVL.

This chain connects TRBV25-1 to TRBJ1-1, with a possible D match to TRBD1 (5 bases). Germline V lookup: CDR1 MGHDK, CDR2 SYGVNS. The germline V and J ends were trimmed by 3 bases and 5 bases, with 10 bases remaining between them. The CDR3 spans 13 residues. The CDR3 sequence: CASSEGGRTEAFF. DNA of the CDR3: TGTGCCAGCAGTGAGGGGGGACGGACTGAAGCTTTCTTT. The variable domain in full, completed from reference TRBV25-1 and TRBJ1-1, reads EADIYQTPRYLVIGTGKKITLECSQTMGHDKMYWYQQDPGMELHLIHYSYGVNSTEKGDLSSESTVSRIRTEHFPLTLESARPSHTSQYLCASSEGGRTEAFFGQGTRLTVV.

The chain recombines TRBV5-8 with TRBJ1-5, with D hard to call. CDR1 SGHTS and CDR2 YDEGEE come from the germline V gene. V was clipped by 2 bases and J by 4 bases, with 7 bases between them. This CDR3 contains 13 residues. The CDR3 DNA sequence: TGTGCCAGCAGCTTTGGGGAGAATCAGCCCCAGCATTTT. Amino acids: CASSFGENQPQHF.

This clone was picked up a small number of times. This sequence joins TRBV10-2 and TRBJ2-3; tentatively, D is TRBD2 (6 bases). The CDR3 consists of 17 residues. The germline CDR1 and CDR2 sequences are WSHSY and SAAADI. Trimming removed 4 bases at V and 6 bases at J, with 23 bases between. CDR3 loop: CASSGGFRVAVLDTQYF. The DNA for the CDR3 is TGCGCCAGCAGTGGCGGATTTCGGGTAGCGGTGCTGGATACGCAGTATTTT.

There are a few counts of this clone. The rearrangement joins TRBV30 to TRBJ1-1, with D hard to call. Trimming took off 0 bases at V and 14 bases at J, with 16 bases between the two ends. The CDR3 has 12 residues. The V gene's germline CDR1 is GTSNPN and CDR2 SVGIG (reference sequence). CDR3 protein: CAWSVPWAGGFF. The CDR3 nucleotides are TGTGCCTGGAGTGTACCTTGGGCAGGAGGGTTCTTT.

This clone was seen repeatedly, ten times or more. The J gene is TRBJ2-1, the V gene TRBV14; TRBD1 aligns across 7 bases. From germline, CDR1 is SGHDN and CDR2 FVKESK. Germline trimming cut 2 bases from V and 4 bases from J; bases unmatched to any gene: 11. This CDR3 has 17 amino acids. As DNA, the CDR3 is TGTGCCAGCAGCCAAATACAGGGGCTACGCAGGTACAATGAGCAGTTCTTC. Translation: CASSQIQGLRRYNEQFF.

This clone was recorded a few times. The CDR3 here is CASSELRVAGELFF. CDR3 coding DNA: TGTGCCAGCAGTGAACTGCGGGTCGCCGGGGAGCTGTTTTTT. V and J are TRBV6-1 and TRBJ2-2; D might be TRBD2 (5 bases). The germline V gene encodes CDR1 MNHNS and CDR2 SASEGT. There are 14 residues in the CDR3. V was cut by 2 bases and J by 6 bases, with 10 bases left in between.

The table lists this clone with a few counts. This chain links TRBV5-1 with TRBJ1-1; the D is unclear. The CDR3 consists of 15 residues. The germline V gene encodes CDR1 SGHRS and CDR2 YFSETQ. V was clipped by 0 bases and J by 0 bases, with 9 bases between them. This CDR3 is CASSLVPEVNTEAFF. DNA for the CDR3: TGCGCCAGCAGCTTGGTTCCTGAGGTGAACACTGAAGCTTTCTTT. Full variable domain (rest looked up from reference TRBV5-1 and TRBJ1-1): KAGVTQTPRYLIKTRGQQVTLSCSPISGHRSVSWYQQTPGQGLQFLFEYFSETQRNKGNFPGRFSGRQFSNSRSEMNVSTLELGDSALYLCASSLVPEVNTEAFFGQGTRLTVV.

This chain joins TRBV19 and TRBJ2-3; 8 positions agree with TRBD1. Losses at the gene ends were 4 bases for V and 2 bases for J; bases not matched to a gene: 11. This CDR3 has 17 amino acids. The germline V gene encodes CDR1 LNHDA and CDR2 SQIVND (reference sequence). The CDR3 spells CASSTPGLQGATDTQYF. In DNA form, the CDR3 reads TGTGCCAGTAGTACGCCCGGACTCCAGGGGGCCACAGATACGCAGTATTTT.

This clone was detected many times. J is TRBJ2-7 and V is TRBV5-4; D is possibly TRBD2 (5 bases). The CDR3 runs 12 residues. The germline V and J ends were trimmed by 2 bases and 6 bases, with 9 bases remaining between them. Germline CDR1 SGHNT, CDR2 YYREEE (reference sequence). CDR3 DNA: TGTGCCAGCAGCTTCACTAGTCGCGAGCAGTACTTC. Amino acids: CASSFTSREQYF.

The chain couples TRBV6-1 to TRBJ2-2; a weak D match, TRBD1 (6 bases). This CDR3 spans 15 amino acids. In germline, CDR1 is MNHNS, CDR2 SASEGT. V shed 6 bases and J shed 1 base, with 12 bases lying between them. The DNA of the CDR3 is TGTGCCAGCAGCTGGGGACAACTGAACACCGGGGAGCTGTTTTTT. This sequence encodes CASSWGQLNTGELFF.

This clone occurred a few times. This chain uses TRBV7-8 with TRBJ2-6; a possible D gene is TRBD2 (6 bases). V was trimmed by 4 bases and J by 0 bases, leaving 7 bases between them. The CDR3 loop spans 15 amino acids. Germline V gene sequence: CDR1 SGHVS, CDR2 FQNEAQ. CDR3 residues: CASSYGGSGANVLTF. The CDR3, as DNA: TGTGCCAGCAGCTACGGGGGCTCTGGGGCCAACGTCCTGACTTTC.